This record looks at one T cell receptor (beta chain) sequence and its context. In the original workflow: Reference gene primer amplification gave estimated nucleated cell counts. Assay used: immunoSEQ multiplex PCR; TCRdb lists only in-frame clones, some missing. V, J and clone size are those of that table, while D and trimming were read from the DNA. The sample shows 70,000 to 95,000 clones, 84% of them seen only once. Germline values: CDR1 MDHEN, CDR2 SYDVKM. Trimming left V 1 base short and J 1 base short, with 10 bases between. The CDR3 length is 15 residues. The data are from a study of blood T cell repertoires in COVID-19. Overall study: The study drew acute and convalescent COVID-19 samples from the United States, Italy and Spain. PBMCs, B-cell-depleted T cells, or T cells provided the cDNA or gDNA that made up the material.

The chain recombines TRBV28 with TRBJ1-2; D gene uncertain. Sequenced: peripheral blood. This TCR was sampled from a human donor in a cohort sampled during active COVID-19. The CDR3 DNA sequence: TGTGCCAGCAGTTTATCGACGGGGAGTAACTATGGCTACACCTTC. Its translation: CASSLSTGSNYGYTF.